A selection of T cell receptor beta chains follows, all from one sample in a study of metastatic and nonmetastatic thyroid tumors. TCRdb re-processed the PCR reads through MiXCR. The table has some 69,000 clones, about 14% seen once. Material for sequencing was blood. The receptors shown here come from a male donor with papillary thyroid cancer or a benign thyroid nodule (not recorded which). Some clones in this sample may be carry-over from other donors' samples. Each CDR3 is given with its conserved first and last residue. D genes are given only for firm matches. Clone size is not always given. Where it is, it says once, few, many or a class for expanded clones.

d_call,clone_size,v_call,j_call,cdr3_aa,cdr3_nt
TRBD1,many,TRBV12-3/TRBV12-4,TRBJ1-1,CASSSRTGPNTEAFF,TGTGCCAGCAGTTCGAGGACAGGGCCGAACACTGAAGCTTTCTTT
TRBD2,many,TRBV5-5,TRBJ2-7,CASSSRSAGPIYEQYF,TGTGCCAGCAGCTCTCGTTCAGCGGGGCCGATCTACGAGCAGTACTTC
TRBD1,many,TRBV28,TRBJ1-2,CASSRQGRNGYTF,TGTGCCAGCAGTCGACAGGGAAGGAATGGCTACACCTTC
TRBD2,many,TRBV7-8,TRBJ2-1,CASSLWAGEGNEQFF,TGTGCCAGCAGCTTATGGGCGGGAGAGGGGAATGAGCAGTTCTTC
NA,NA,TRBV3-1,TRBJ2-3,CASSQEKRTTSNTDTQYF,TGTGCCAGCAGCCAAGAAAAGAGAACTACCTCTAACACAGATACGCAATATTTT
NA,many,TRBV7-9,TRBJ2-7,CASSPSFYEQYF,TGTGCCAGCAGCCCATCATTCTACGAGCAGTACTTC
TRBD1,many,TRBV28,TRBJ1-2,CANNRDSKYGYTF,TGTGCCAACAACCGGGACAGCAAATATGGCTACACCTTC
NA,many,TRBV5-1,TRBJ2-5,CASSLAGIQETQYF,TGCGCCAGCAGCTTGGCTGGAATCCAAGAGACCCAGTACTTC
NA,NA,TRBV20-1,TRBJ2-7,CSAGPAIVQDLSYEQYF,TGCAGTGCTGGTCCAGCTATAGTACAGGACCTCTCCTACGAGCAGTACTTC
NA,NA,TRBV2,TRBJ1-1,CASSATTRNTEAFF,TGTGCCAGCAGTGCGACTACTCGGAACACTGAAGCTTTCTTT
TRBD1,many,TRBV12-3/TRBV12-4,TRBJ1-1,CASSPQGGTEAFF,TGTGCCAGCAGTCCACAGGGGGGGACTGAAGCTTTCTTT
TRBD1,many,TRBV7-3,TRBJ2-2,CASQGTANTGELFF,TGTGCCAGCCAGGGGACAGCGAACACCGGGGAGCTGTTTTTT